This is a list of T cell receptor beta chains from one sample in a study of blood T cell repertoires in COVID-19. Libraries were prepared by immunoSEQ multiplex PCR; TCRdb keeps only in-frame clonotypes and omits some of them. The table shows about 240,000 clones, with about four fifths occurring only once. The sequencing sample was made of peripheral blood. The receptors come from a man aged 25-45 years who had recovered from COVID-19. Both conserved end residues are part of each CDR3. D genes are given only for firm matches. Some rows have no size entry. The others give once, few or many, or a class for an expanded clone.

>TRBV2|TRBJ1-6|NA|NA
TGTGCCAGCAGTGAAGCGCTCGCCGTCCCCGGGCCCCTCCACTTT
CASSEALAVPGPLHF
>TRBV7-9|TRBJ2-5|NA|TRBD1
TGTGCCGGTTCCAGGGGGGAGACCCAGTACTTC
CAGSRGETQYF
>TRBV29-1|TRBJ1-2|NA|NA
TGCAGCGCGGGGGAGCAGGCAGGGGTCTATGGCTACACCTTC
CSAGEQAGVYGYTF
>TRBV24-1|TRBJ2-1|NA|TRBD1
TGTGCCACCAGTGACCATGTACCGGGACAGGAGTTAAATGAGCAGTTCTTC
CATSDHVPGQELNEQFF
>TRBV4-2|TRBJ1-1|NA|TRBD1
TGTGCCAGCAGTACTGAGGAGGGGGCTCCGAACACTGAAGCTTTCTTT
CASSTEEGAPNTEAFF
>TRBV19|TRBJ1-2|few|NA
TGTGCCAGTAGTACAGGGGACTATGGCTACACCTTC
CASSTGDYGYTF
>TRBV9|TRBJ2-2|NA|NA
TGTGCCAGCAGCTCTACCTGCCCCGGGGAGCTGTTTTTT
CASSSTCPGELFF
>TRBV5-4|TRBJ1-6|few|NA
TGTGCCAGCAGCTCAAAAACGGATTCACCCCTCCACTTT
CASSSKTDSPLHF
>TRBV9|TRBJ2-5|once|NA
TGTGCCAGCAGCCAGCCATCCGGCGGTCAAGAGACCCAGTACTTC
CASSQPSGGQETQYF
>TRBV6-4|TRBJ2-5|once|TRBD1
TGTGCCAGCAGTGGAAACAGGGGGGAGACCCAGTACTTC
CASSGNRGETQYF
>TRBV7-8|TRBJ2-2|once|TRBD2
TGTGCCAGCAGCCCAGGACTAGCGGGGGGCAGGACCGGGGAGCTGTTTTTT
CASSPGLAGGRTGELFF
>TRBV7-3|TRBJ1-2|NA|NA
TGTGCCACCACTGAAATCAGGGAATTCTACACCTTC
CATTEIREFYTF
>TRBV5-1|TRBJ2-5|NA|TRBD2
TGCGCCAGCAGCTTGGCCCGACTAGCGGGGGGACAAGAGACCCAGTACTTC
CASSLARLAGGQETQYF
>TRBV7-8|TRBJ1-2|NA|TRBD1
TGTGCCAGCGGACAGGGAGCTAACTATGGCTACACCTTC
CASGQGANYGYTF
>TRBV7-6|TRBJ2-5|NA|NA
TGTGCCAGCAGCTCCGCGGAGGTGGAGACCCAGTACTTC
CASSSAEVETQYF
>TRBV18|TRBJ1-5|NA|NA
TGTGCCAGCTCACCCCAGGGAGGGGGCAATCAGCCCCAGCATTTT
CASSPQGGGNQPQHF
>TRBV12-3/TRBV12-4|TRBJ2-3|NA|NA
TGTGCCAGCAGTTTAACAGGGACAGATACGCAGTATTTT
CASSLTGTDTQYF
>TRBV2|TRBJ2-2|NA|NA
TGTGCCAGCAGTGGGGCCCGGATTACCGGGGAGCTGTTTTTT
CASSGARITGELFF
>TRBV3-1/TRBV3-2|TRBJ2-7|NA|NA
TGTGCCAGCAGCCAAGGCGGGGCTCAGGGCGAGCAGTACTTC
CASSQGGAQGEQYF
>TRBV6-5|TRBJ1-2|NA|NA
TGTGCCAGCAGCCCCGTCCGGGCAGGGGATGGCTACACCTTC
CASSPVRAGDGYTF
>TRBV19|TRBJ1-2|NA|NA
TGTGCCAGTAGTATACCCTACGTGGGGGCCTATGGCTACACCTTC
CASSIPYVGAYGYTF
>TRBV4-1|TRBJ1-6|NA|TRBD1
TGCGCCAGCAGCCCGGAGGACAGGGACAATTCACCCCTCCACTTT
CASSPEDRDNSPLHF
>TRBV5-5|TRBJ1-2|NA|NA
TGTGCCAGCAGCTATAGGACACCAAACTATGGCTACACCTTC
CASSYRTPNYGYTF
>TRBV5-1|TRBJ2-5|NA|NA
TGCGCCAGCAGCGAAAGAGAACAAGAGACCCAGTACTTC
CASSEREQETQYF
>TRBV19|TRBJ2-7|NA|TRBD1
TGTGCCAGTAGCGGGACAGGGGGCATACACGAGCAGTACTTC
CASSGTGGIHEQYF
>TRBV4-1|TRBJ1-5|NA|NA
TGCGCCAGCAGCCAAGGGGCAGGGAATCGCAATCAGCCCCAGCATTTT
CASSQGAGNRNQPQHF
>TRBV29-1|TRBJ1-1|few|TRBD1
TGCAGCGGAAAACAGGGGTTGAACACTGAAGCTTTCTTT
CSGKQGLNTEAFF
>TRBV5-1|TRBJ2-7|NA|NA
TGCGCCAGCAGCTTGGACGGACTAAGCTCCTACGAGCAGTACTTC
CASSLDGLSSYEQYF
>TRBV5-1|TRBJ2-7|once|TRBD1
TGCGCCAGCAGCTACTCGGGACAGGGGGCAGGGGAGCAGTACTTC
CASSYSGQGAGEQYF
>TRBV11-2|TRBJ1-4|NA|NA
TGTGCCAGCAGCCACCAAGGGGGGGGACACCCCAGTGAAAAACTGTTTTTT
CASSHQGGGHPSEKLFF
>TRBV19|TRBJ1-2|once|TRBD1
TGTGCCAGTAGTCCCAGCCTGGACAGGGGCTATGGCTACACCTTC
CASSPSLDRGYGYTF
>TRBV6-5|TRBJ1-2|once|TRBD1
TGTGCCAGCAGTTACGCGGATCAGGGGGCCCTCTATGGCTACACCTTC
CASSYADQGALYGYTF
>TRBV2|TRBJ1-1|NA|NA
TGTGCCAGCAGTGTTAGGGGACAACCCCCTGAAGCTTTCTTT
CASSVRGQPPEAFF